This is a list of T cell receptor beta chains from one sample in a study of blood T cell repertoires in COVID-19. Repertoires were generated with immunoSEQ multiplex PCR, while TCRdb's copy carries only in-frame clones and drops some. The table lists about 28,000 clones, around 92% of them singletons. Sequencing input: peripheral blood. The receptors were sampled from a woman in her 70s with COVID-19, enrolled during active disease. Both conserved end residues are part of each CDR3. Fields, in order: clone size, J gene, CDR3 length, V gene, D gene, CDR3 protein, CDR3 DNA. The D gene is left open where the match is weak. The size entry is marked missing in some rows and otherwise reads once, few, many or a size class.

abundance: .
j_gene: TRBJ2-7
len: 14
v_gene: TRBV27
d_gene: .
CDR3aa: CASKHPGIKDEQYF
CDR3nt: TGTGCCAGCAAACACCCAGGGATAAAGGACGAGCAGTACTTC

abundance: .
j_gene: TRBJ1-1
len: 16
v_gene: TRBV18
d_gene: TRBD1
CDR3aa: CASSPPDRGKVTEAFF
CDR3nt: TGTGCCAGCTCACCACCGGACAGGGGGAAGGTCACTGAAGCTTTCTTT

abundance: .
j_gene: TRBJ2-3
len: 18
v_gene: TRBV4-2
d_gene: TRBD2
CDR3aa: CASSQDTTSGRRVDTQYF
CDR3nt: TGTGCCAGCAGCCAAGATACGACTAGCGGGAGGCGAGTAGATACGCAGTATTTT

abundance: .
j_gene: TRBJ2-3
len: 14
v_gene: TRBV6-5
d_gene: .
CDR3aa: CASSRSGHTDTQYF
CDR3nt: TGTGCCAGCAGCCGCTCAGGCCACACAGATACGCAGTATTTT

abundance: once
j_gene: TRBJ2-5
len: 15
v_gene: TRBV4-3
d_gene: TRBD2
CDR3aa: CASRAGTTMPETQYF
CDR3nt: TGCGCCAGCAGAGCCGGGACTACCATGCCGGAGACCCAGTACTTC

abundance: .
j_gene: TRBJ1-5
len: 14
v_gene: TRBV11-2
d_gene: .
CDR3aa: CASSLDSTGQPQHF
CDR3nt: TGTGCCAGCAGCTTAGACTCCACGGGTCAGCCCCAGCATTTT

abundance: once
j_gene: TRBJ2-7
len: 15
v_gene: TRBV13
d_gene: TRBD2
CDR3aa: CASSLAGTSAVQQYF
CDR3nt: TGTGCCAGCAGCTTAGCCGGGACTAGCGCCGTTCAGCAGTACTTC

abundance: .
j_gene: TRBJ2-2
len: 13
v_gene: TRBV11-3
d_gene: .
CDR3aa: CASSLTMGGELFF
CDR3nt: TGTGCCAGCAGCTTGACAATGGGCGGGGAGCTGTTTTTT

abundance: .
j_gene: TRBJ1-2
len: 16
v_gene: TRBV12-5
d_gene: TRBD1
CDR3aa: CASGLVVGTALYGYTF
CDR3nt: TGTGCTAGTGGTTTGGTAGTCGGGACAGCGCTCTATGGCTACACCTTC

abundance: .
j_gene: TRBJ2-4
len: 19
v_gene: TRBV6-2/TRBV6-3
d_gene: TRBD2
CDR3aa: CASSIREGLASTAKNIQYF
CDR3nt: TGTGCCAGCAGCATTAGAGAAGGACTAGCGTCAACAGCCAAAAACATTCAGTACTTC

abundance: .
j_gene: TRBJ1-5
len: 14
v_gene: TRBV6-2/TRBV6-3
d_gene: TRBD1
CDR3aa: CASSHTGAEQPQHF
CDR3nt: TGTGCCAGCAGCCATACAGGGGCCGAACAGCCCCAGCATTTT

abundance: .
j_gene: TRBJ1-6
len: 14
v_gene: TRBV3-1/TRBV3-2
d_gene: TRBD1
CDR3aa: CASTNRDRASPLHF
CDR3nt: TGTGCCAGCACCAACCGGGACAGAGCTTCACCCCTCCACTTT

abundance: .
j_gene: TRBJ2-5
len: 14
v_gene: TRBV19
d_gene: .
CDR3aa: CASSTLTGHLTQYF
CDR3nt: TGTGCCAGTAGTACTTTGACTGGTCATTTGACCCAGTACTTC

abundance: .
j_gene: TRBJ2-5
len: 15
v_gene: TRBV9
d_gene: TRBD1
CDR3aa: CASSGQGNVQETQYF
CDR3nt: TGTGCCAGCAGCGGACAGGGAAATGTCCAAGAGACCCAGTACTTC

abundance: .
j_gene: TRBJ2-1
len: 14
v_gene: TRBV28
d_gene: .
CDR3aa: CASSRTDSYNEQFF
CDR3nt: TGTGCCAGCAGTAGGACAGACTCCTACAATGAGCAGTTCTTC

abundance: .
j_gene: TRBJ2-5
len: 15
v_gene: TRBV28
d_gene: .
CDR3aa: CASSPAGVAQETQYF
CDR3nt: TGTGCCAGCAGCCCCGCCGGGGTCGCCCAAGAGACCCAGTACTTC

abundance: .
j_gene: TRBJ2-1
len: 18
v_gene: TRBV6-2/TRBV6-3
d_gene: TRBD2
CDR3aa: CASSYPGGNAGGLNEQFF
CDR3nt: TGTGCCAGCAGTTACCCTGGCGGGAATGCGGGAGGGCTCAATGAGCAGTTCTTC

abundance: .
j_gene: TRBJ2-3
len: 16
v_gene: TRBV11-2
d_gene: .
CDR3aa: CASSSLRGGGTDTQYF
CDR3nt: TGTGCCAGCAGCTCCCTCAGGGGAGGGGGCACAGATACGCAGTATTTT

abundance: .
j_gene: TRBJ2-5
len: 13
v_gene: TRBV6-5
d_gene: .
CDR3aa: CASGGATPGAQYF
CDR3nt: TGTGCCAGCGGGGGGGCCACCCCGGGGGCCCAGTACTTC

abundance: .
j_gene: TRBJ2-4
len: 19
v_gene: TRBV5-4
d_gene: .
CDR3aa: CASSVGGGGLITGKNIQYF
CDR3nt: TGTGCCAGCAGCGTCGGTGGGGGGGGCTTAATCACGGGCAAAAACATTCAGTACTTC

abundance: .
j_gene: TRBJ2-7
len: 14
v_gene: TRBV18
d_gene: .
CDR3aa: CASSPPGLPYEQYF
CDR3nt: TGTGCCAGCTCACCACCAGGACTCCCCTACGAGCAGTACTTC

abundance: .
j_gene: TRBJ1-1
len: 17
v_gene: TRBV10-3
d_gene: TRBD1
CDR3aa: CAITMDRTSGMNTEAFF
CDR3nt: TGTGCCATCACTATGGACAGGACCTCTGGGATGAACACTGAAGCTTTCTTT

abundance: .
j_gene: TRBJ1-4
len: 13
v_gene: TRBV30
d_gene: TRBD1
CDR3aa: CAWSYDREEKLFF
CDR3nt: TGTGCCTGGAGTTATGACAGGGAGGAAAAACTGTTTTTT

abundance: .
j_gene: TRBJ2-7
len: 16
v_gene: TRBV7-9
d_gene: TRBD2
CDR3aa: CASSFPRGRPDYEQYF
CDR3nt: TGTGCCAGCAGCTTTCCCCGCGGGAGACCCGACTACGAGCAGTACTTC

abundance: .
j_gene: TRBJ2-7
len: 13
v_gene: TRBV27
d_gene: TRBD1
CDR3aa: CASSGTDSYEQYF
CDR3nt: TGTGCCAGCTCCGGGACAGACTCCTACGAGCAGTACTTC

abundance: .
j_gene: TRBJ1-2
len: 11
v_gene: TRBV20-1
d_gene: .
CDR3aa: CSASIGGGYTF
CDR3nt: TGCAGTGCTAGCATTGGGGGGGGCTACACCTTC

abundance: .
j_gene: TRBJ2-1
len: 14
v_gene: TRBV28
d_gene: TRBD2
CDR3aa: CASSLPGGNNEQFF
CDR3nt: TGTGCCAGCAGTTTGCCGGGGGGAAACAATGAGCAGTTCTTC

abundance: .
j_gene: TRBJ2-1
len: 12
v_gene: TRBV2
d_gene: .
CDR3aa: CASSEVAFLQFF
CDR3nt: TGTGCCAGCAGTGAAGTGGCCTTCCTGCAGTTCTTC

abundance: .
j_gene: TRBJ2-5
len: 14
v_gene: TRBV6-2/TRBV6-3
d_gene: .
CDR3aa: CASSSGTLKETQYF
CDR3nt: TGTGCCAGCAGTTCCGGGACTCTGAAAGAGACCCAGTACTTC

abundance: .
j_gene: TRBJ2-5
len: 14
v_gene: TRBV27
d_gene: TRBD1
CDR3aa: CASSLGTARETQYF
CDR3nt: TGTGCCAGCAGTTTAGGGACAGCCCGGGAGACCCAGTACTTC

abundance: .
j_gene: TRBJ2-2
len: 15
v_gene: TRBV11-2
d_gene: .
CDR3aa: CASSRASVNSGELFF
CDR3nt: TGTGCCAGCTCCAGGGCAAGCGTAAACTCCGGGGAGCTGTTTTTT

abundance: .
j_gene: TRBJ2-7
len: 13
v_gene: TRBV6-6
d_gene: TRBD2
CDR3aa: CASGTSGAYEQYF
CDR3nt: TGTGCCAGCGGGACTAGCGGGGCCTACGAGCAGTACTTC

abundance: .
j_gene: TRBJ1-2
len: 14
v_gene: TRBV29-1
d_gene: .
CDR3aa: CSVEDVQGDYGYTF
CDR3nt: TGCAGCGTTGAAGATGTGCAGGGCGACTATGGCTACACCTTC

abundance: once
j_gene: TRBJ2-5
len: 17
v_gene: TRBV19
d_gene: .
CDR3aa: CASSIGRGLARQETQYF
CDR3nt: TGTGCCAGTAGTATTGGCCGCGGGCTAGCGCGTCAAGAGACCCAGTACTTC

abundance: .
j_gene: TRBJ2-7
len: 16
v_gene: TRBV23-1
d_gene: TRBD2
CDR3aa: CASSQGGGGPPYEQYF
CDR3nt: TGCGCCAGCAGTCAAGGGGGGGGAGGACCCCCCTACGAGCAGTACTTC

abundance: .
j_gene: TRBJ1-1
len: 14
v_gene: TRBV28
d_gene: .
CDR3aa: CASSLLRRNTEAFF
CDR3nt: TGTGCCAGCAGTTTATTGCGGCGGAACACTGAAGCTTTCTTT

abundance: .
j_gene: TRBJ2-2
len: 15
v_gene: TRBV4-2
d_gene: .
CDR3aa: CASSQANSGTGELFF
CDR3nt: TGTGCCAGCAGCCAAGCGAACAGTGGGACCGGGGAGCTGTTTTTT

abundance: .
j_gene: TRBJ2-1
len: 14
v_gene: TRBV20-1
d_gene: TRBD2
CDR3aa: CSASRLAVYNEQFF
CDR3nt: TGCAGTGCTAGTAGGCTAGCGGTCTACAATGAGCAGTTCTTC